This T cell receptor beta chain was recovered during a study of early T cells in non-severe SARS-CoV-2 infection. About the research overall: The input, bulk RNA from unsorted whole blood, was sequenced, and chains were unpaired. Study-level findings and limits: Anti-spike CD8 responses were favored by VDJdb matching, which missed private and CD4 specificities.

The CDR3 length is 16 residues. V was clipped by 1 base and J by 8 bases, with 20 bases between them. Germline V CDR1 and CDR2: SGHRS, YFSETQ. Unique molecular identifiers were attached to individual cDNA molecules. TCRdb used MiXCR to reprocess the 5' RACE reads, holding one entry per CDR3 protein. The repertoire holds about 120,000 distinct CDR3 sequences, with approximately 12% as singletons. Only a few counts were recorded for this clonotype. Its antigen is not identified. The rearrangement links TRBV5-1 to TRBJ2-3, with D unclear. The sequenced sample was whole blood, obtained at baseline. This sequence originates from an adult who was a healthcare worker with PCR-confirmed SARS-CoV-2 infection or an uninfected control (not recorded which). CDR3 sequence reads: CASSLSDGNPVSTQYF. The CDR3 coding sequence is TGCGCCAGCAGCTTGTCGGACGGAAATCCTGTCAGTACGCAGTATTTT.